The T cell receptor beta chain described here comes from a study of beta chain features in type 1 diabetes. The wider study: The study examined roughly 100 million sorted cells across all samples. Findings of the study overall: All four CD4+ subsets of Type 1 diabetes patients contained TCRB CDR3s that were moderately but significantly shorter.

CDR1 LNHNV and CDR2 YYDKDF come from the germline V gene (reference sequence). The CDR3 totals 12 residues. V shed 5 bases, J shed 10 bases, and the junction held 3 bases outside the gene matches. The entirety of the isolated RNA underwent reverse transcription, so expressed TCRB transcripts were sequenced. Here immunoSEQ multiplex PCR was the method, and the copy in TCRdb shows in-frame clones only, minus some. The sample carries a few hundred thousand clones, approximately 16% recorded once. This clone has just a few counts. What it recognizes is unknown. Specimen: naive CD4+ T cells from blood. The gene calls are TRBV15 and TRBJ2-5; 11 positions match TRBD1. This clonotype was sampled from a woman aged 18-29 years in good health. CDR3 in amino acids: CATSGDRGVQYF. Here the CDR3 DNA reads TGTGCCACCAGCGGGGACAGGGGGGTCCAGTACTTC.